This T cell receptor beta chain derives from a study of cytomegalovirus exposure and HLA in healthy donors. Germline values: CDR1 LNHNV, CDR2 YYDKDF (reference sequence). Trimming took off 6 bases at V and 5 bases at J, with 10 bases between the two ends. The CDR3 loop spans 12 amino acids. This clone appeared a few times. Primers for the PCR totalled 60 Vbeta and 13 Jbeta. The table came from immunoSEQ multiplex PCR; TCRdb's copy has only in-frame clones and leaves some out. In the table there are about 110,000 clones, 55% to 75% of which are singletons. The chain couples TRBV15 to TRBJ1-1; no clear D gene. The sample comprised PBMCs. The sequence derives from a woman between 65 and 79 years old in good health and CMV-seropositive. The CDR3 DNA reads TGTGCCACCAGAGGCGGGGTAACTGAAGCTTTCTTT. It specifies CATRGGVTEAFF.